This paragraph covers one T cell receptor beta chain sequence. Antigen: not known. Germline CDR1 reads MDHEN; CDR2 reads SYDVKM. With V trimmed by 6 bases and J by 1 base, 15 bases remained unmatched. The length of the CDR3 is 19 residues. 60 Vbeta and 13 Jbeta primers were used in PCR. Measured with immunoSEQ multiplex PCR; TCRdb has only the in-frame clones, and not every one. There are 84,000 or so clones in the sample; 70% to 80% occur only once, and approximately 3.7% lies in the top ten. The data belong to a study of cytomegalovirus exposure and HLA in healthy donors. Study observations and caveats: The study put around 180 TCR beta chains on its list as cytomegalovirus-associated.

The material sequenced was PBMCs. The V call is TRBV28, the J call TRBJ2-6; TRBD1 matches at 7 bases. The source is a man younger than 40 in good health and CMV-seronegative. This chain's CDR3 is CASSFSRRQGSSGANVLTF. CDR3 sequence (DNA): TGTGCCAGCAGCTTTTCAAGACGACAGGGTTCTTCTGGGGCCAACGTCCTGACTTTC. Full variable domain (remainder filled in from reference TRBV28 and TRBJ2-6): DVKVTQSSRYLVKRTGEKVFLECVQDMDHENMFWYRQDPGLGLRLIYFSYDVKMKEKGDIPEGYSVSREKKERFSLILESASTNQTSMYLCASSFSRRQGSSGANVLTFGAGSRLTVL.